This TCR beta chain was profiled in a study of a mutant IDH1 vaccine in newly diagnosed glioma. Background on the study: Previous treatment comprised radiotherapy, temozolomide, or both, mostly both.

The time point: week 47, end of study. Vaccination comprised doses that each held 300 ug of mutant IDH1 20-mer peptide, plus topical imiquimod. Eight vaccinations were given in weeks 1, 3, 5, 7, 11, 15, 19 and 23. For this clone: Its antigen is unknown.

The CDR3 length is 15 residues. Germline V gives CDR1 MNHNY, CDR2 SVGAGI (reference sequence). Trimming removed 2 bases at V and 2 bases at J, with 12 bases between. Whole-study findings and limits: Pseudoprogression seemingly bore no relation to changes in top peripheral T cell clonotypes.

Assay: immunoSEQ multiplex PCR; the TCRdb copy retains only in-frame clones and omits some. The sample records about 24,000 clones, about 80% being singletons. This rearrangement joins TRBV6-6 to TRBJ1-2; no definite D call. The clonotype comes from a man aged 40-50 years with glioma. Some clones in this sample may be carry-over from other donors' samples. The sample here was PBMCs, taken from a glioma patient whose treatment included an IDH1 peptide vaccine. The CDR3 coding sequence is TGTGCCAGCAGTTACGGGAAAACAGCGAACTATGGCTACACCTTC. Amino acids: CASSYGKTANYGYTF.